Given below is one T cell receptor (beta chain) in context. These data belong to a study of shared clonotypes between healthy human individuals. Study-wide context: The plates for each donor numbered three CD4 naive, three CD4 memory, two CD8 naive and one CD8 memory.

CDR3 length: 16 residues. Germline loops: CDR1 SGDLS, CDR2 YYNGEE. V lost 0 bases and J lost 7, with 18 bases in between. CD45RO negativity and positive selection for CCR7 defined naive CD8 cells, a population that excluded terminally differentiated effector memory CD45RA+ cells. Sequencing used immunoSEQ multiplex PCR; TCRdb keeps in-frame clones, though not all of them. The sample shows roughly 550,000 clones, 95% to 96% of them seen only once. The sequence came from a woman aged 25 to 39 in good health. The V gene is TRBV9, the J gene TRBJ2-3; D not resolved. Input material: naive CD8+ T cells sorted from blood. DNA of the CDR3: TGTGCCAGCAGCGTAGATGTCGAGCCGGAGCTGTATACGCAGTATTTT. Its translation is CASSVDVEPELYTQYF.